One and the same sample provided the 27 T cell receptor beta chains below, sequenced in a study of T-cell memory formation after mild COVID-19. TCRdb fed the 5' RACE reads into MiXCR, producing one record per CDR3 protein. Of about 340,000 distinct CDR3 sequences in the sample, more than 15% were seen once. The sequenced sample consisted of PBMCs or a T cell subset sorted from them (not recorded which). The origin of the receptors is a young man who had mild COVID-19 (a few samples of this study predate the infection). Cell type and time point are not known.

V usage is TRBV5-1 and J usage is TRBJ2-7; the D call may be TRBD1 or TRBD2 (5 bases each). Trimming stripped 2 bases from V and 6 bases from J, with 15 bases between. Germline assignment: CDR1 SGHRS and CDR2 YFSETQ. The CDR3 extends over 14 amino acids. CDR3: CASSLLSFGGEQYF. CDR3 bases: TGCGCCAGCAGCTTACTCAGCTTTGGGGGCGAGCAGTACTTC.

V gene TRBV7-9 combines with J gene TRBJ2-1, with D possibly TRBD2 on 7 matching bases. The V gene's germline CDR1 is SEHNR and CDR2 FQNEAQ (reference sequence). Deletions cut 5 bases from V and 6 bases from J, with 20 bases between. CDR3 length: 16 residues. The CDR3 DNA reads TGTGCCAGCAGCCCCCCCTCGAGGGGGGGCCTCAATGAGCAGTTCTTC. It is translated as CASSPPSRGGLNEQFF. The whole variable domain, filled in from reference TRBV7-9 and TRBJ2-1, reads DTGVSQNPRHKITKRGQNVTFRCDPISEHNRLYWYRQTLGQGPEFLTYFQNEAQLEKSRLLSDRFSAERPKGSFSTLEIQRTEQGDSAMYLCASSPPSRGGLNEQFFGPGTRLTVL.

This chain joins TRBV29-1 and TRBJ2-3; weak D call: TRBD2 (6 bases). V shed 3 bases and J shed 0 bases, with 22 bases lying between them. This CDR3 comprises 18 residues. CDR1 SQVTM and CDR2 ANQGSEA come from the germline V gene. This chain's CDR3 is CSVDEGSGGLLSTDTQYF. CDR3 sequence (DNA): TGCAGCGTTGACGAAGGGTCCGGAGGGCTTCTGAGCACAGATACGCAGTATTTT.

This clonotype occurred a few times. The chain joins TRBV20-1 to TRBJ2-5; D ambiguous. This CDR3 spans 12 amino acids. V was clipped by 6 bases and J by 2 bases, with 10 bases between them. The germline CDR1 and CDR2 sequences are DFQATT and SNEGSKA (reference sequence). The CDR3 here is CSARGPQETQYF. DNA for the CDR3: TGCAGTGCACGCGGACCTCAAGAGACCCAGTACTTC.

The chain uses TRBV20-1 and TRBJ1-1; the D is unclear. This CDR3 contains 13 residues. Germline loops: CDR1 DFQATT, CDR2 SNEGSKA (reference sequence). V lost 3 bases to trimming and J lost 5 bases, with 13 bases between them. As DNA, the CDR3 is TGCAGTGCTAGTAAATCCCCCGGGACTGAAGCTTTCTTT. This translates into CSASKSPGTEAFF.

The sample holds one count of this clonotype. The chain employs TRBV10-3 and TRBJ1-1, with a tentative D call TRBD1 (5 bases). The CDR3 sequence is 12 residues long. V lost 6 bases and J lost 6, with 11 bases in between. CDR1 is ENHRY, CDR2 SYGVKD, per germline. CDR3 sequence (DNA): TGTGCCATCAGCCTAGGACAATCTGAAGCTTTCTTT. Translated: CAISLGQSEAFF.

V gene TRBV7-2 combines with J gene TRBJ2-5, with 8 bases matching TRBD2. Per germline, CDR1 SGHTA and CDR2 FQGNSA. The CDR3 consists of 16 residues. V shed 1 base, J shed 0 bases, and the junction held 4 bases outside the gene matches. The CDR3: CASSLVGGGYQETQYF. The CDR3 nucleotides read TGTGCCAGCAGCTTAGTGGGCGGGGGGTACCAAGAGACCCAGTACTTC.

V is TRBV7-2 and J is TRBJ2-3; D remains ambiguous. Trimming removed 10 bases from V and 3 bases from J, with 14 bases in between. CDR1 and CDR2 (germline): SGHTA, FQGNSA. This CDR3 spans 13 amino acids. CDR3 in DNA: TGTGCCACCTCGATTTTCAGGACAGATACGCAGTATTTT. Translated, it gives CATSIFRTDTQYF.

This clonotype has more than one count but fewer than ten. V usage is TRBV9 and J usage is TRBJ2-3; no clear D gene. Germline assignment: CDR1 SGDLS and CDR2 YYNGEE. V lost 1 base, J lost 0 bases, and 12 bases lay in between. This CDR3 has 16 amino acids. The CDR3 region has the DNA TGTGCCAGCAGCGTAAGCCCCTCGCCCAGCACAGATACGCAGTATTTT. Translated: CASSVSPSPSTDTQYF.

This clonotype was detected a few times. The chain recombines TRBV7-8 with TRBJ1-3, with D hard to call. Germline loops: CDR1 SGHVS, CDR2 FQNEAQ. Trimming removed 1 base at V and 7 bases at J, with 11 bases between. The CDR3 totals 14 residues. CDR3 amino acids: CASSLDARGNTIYF. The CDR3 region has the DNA TGTGCCAGCAGCTTAGACGCCCGAGGGAACACCATATATTTT.

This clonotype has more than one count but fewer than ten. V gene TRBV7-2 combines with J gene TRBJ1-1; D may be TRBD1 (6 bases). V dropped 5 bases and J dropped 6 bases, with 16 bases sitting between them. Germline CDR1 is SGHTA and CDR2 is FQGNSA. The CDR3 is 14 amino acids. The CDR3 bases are TGTGCCAGCAGCCTTGACAGGTTCACCCCTGAAGCTTTCTTT. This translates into CASSLDRFTPEAFF.

The chain's CDR3 is CSAPIFLAKNIQYF. The CDR3 nucleotides are TGCAGTGCCCCGATTTTTCTAGCCAAAAACATTCAGTACTTC. The chain employs TRBV20-1 and TRBJ2-4; D remains unclear. This CDR3 has 14 residues. Germline values: CDR1 DFQATT, CDR2 SNEGSKA (reference sequence). The V gene lost 6 bases and the J gene lost 0 bases, with 12 bases spanning the gap.

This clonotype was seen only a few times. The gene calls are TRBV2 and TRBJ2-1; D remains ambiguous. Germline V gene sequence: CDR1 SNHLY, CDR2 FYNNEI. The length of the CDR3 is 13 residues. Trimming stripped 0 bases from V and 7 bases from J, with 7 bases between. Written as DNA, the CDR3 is TGTGCCAGCAGTGAAGCGGTAGGAAATGAGCAGTTCTTC. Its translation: CASSEAVGNEQFF.

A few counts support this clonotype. The CDR3 DNA is TGTGCCAGCAGCCTCATGGGGGCCCAGTACTTC. Protein product: CASSLMGAQYF. The chain combines TRBV14 with TRBJ2-5; D may match TRBD1 or TRBD2 (5 bases each). The CDR3 spans 11 residues. CDR1 SGHDN and CDR2 FVKESK come from the germline V gene. V lost 4 bases to trimming and J lost 9 bases, with 9 bases between them.

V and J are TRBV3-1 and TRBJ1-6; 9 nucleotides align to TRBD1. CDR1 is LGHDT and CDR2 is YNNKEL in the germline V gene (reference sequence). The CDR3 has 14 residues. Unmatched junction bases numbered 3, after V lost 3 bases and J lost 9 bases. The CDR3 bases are TGTGCCAGCAGCCACGGACAGGGGCGTTCACCCCTCCACTTT. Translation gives CASSHGQGRSPLHF.

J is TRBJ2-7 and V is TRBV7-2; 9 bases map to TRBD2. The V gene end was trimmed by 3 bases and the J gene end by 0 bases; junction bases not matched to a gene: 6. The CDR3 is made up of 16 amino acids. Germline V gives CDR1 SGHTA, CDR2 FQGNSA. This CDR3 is CASSLYPAGGSYEQYF. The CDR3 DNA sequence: TGTGCCAGCAGCTTGTACCCAGCGGGGGGCTCCTACGAGCAGTACTTC.

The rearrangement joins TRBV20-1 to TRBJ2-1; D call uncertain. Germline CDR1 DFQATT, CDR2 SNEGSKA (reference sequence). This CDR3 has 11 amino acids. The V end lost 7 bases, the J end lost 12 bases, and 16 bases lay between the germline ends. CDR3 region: CSEAYDKGQFF. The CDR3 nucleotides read TGCAGTGAGGCCTACGACAAGGGGCAGTTCTTC.

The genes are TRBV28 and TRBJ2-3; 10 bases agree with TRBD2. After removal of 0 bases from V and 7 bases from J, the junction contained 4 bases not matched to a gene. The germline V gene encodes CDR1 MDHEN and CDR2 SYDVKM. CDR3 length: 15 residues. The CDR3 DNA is TGTGCCAGCAGTTTATGGGCTAGCGGGGGCTATACGCAGTATTTT. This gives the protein CASSLWASGGYTQYF.

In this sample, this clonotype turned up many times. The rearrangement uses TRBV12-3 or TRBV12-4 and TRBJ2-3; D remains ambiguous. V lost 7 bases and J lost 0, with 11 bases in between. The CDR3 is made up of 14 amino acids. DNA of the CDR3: TGTGCCAGCACCCCAAGGCTCAGCACAGATACGCAGTATTTT. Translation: CASTPRLSTDTQYF.

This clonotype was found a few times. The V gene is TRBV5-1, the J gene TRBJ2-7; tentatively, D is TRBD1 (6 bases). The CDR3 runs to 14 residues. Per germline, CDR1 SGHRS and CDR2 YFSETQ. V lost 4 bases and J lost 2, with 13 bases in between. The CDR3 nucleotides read TGCGCCAGCAGCAACCGGACAGCCACCTACGAGCAGTACTTC. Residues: CASSNRTATYEQYF.

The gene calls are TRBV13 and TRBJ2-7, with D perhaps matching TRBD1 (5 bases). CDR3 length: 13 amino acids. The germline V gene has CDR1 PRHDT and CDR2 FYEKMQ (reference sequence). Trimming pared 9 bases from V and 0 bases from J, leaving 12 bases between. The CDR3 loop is CASGALTSYEQYF. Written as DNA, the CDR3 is TGTGCCAGTGGGGCCCTCACCTCCTACGAGCAGTACTTC.

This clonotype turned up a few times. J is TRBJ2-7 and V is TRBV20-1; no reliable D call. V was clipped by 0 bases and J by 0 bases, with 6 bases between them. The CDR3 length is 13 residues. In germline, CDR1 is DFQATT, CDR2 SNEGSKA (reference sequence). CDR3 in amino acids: CSARDPRSYEQYV. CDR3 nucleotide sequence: TGCAGTGCTAGAGATCCCCGCTCCTACGAGCAGTACGTC.

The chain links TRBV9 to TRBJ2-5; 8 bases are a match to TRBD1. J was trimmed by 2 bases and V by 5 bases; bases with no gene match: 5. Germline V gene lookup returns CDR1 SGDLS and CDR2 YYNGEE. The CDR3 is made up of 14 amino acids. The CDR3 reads CASSGTGAQETQYF. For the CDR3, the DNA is TGTGCCAGCAGTGGGACAGGCGCTCAAGAGACCCAGTACTTC.

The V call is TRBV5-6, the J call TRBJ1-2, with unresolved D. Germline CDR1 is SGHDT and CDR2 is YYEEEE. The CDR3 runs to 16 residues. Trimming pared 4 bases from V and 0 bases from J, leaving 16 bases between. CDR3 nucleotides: TGTGCCAGCAGCCCATTGTCCCGGTACGCTAACTATGGCTACACCTTC. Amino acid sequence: CASSPLSRYANYGYTF.

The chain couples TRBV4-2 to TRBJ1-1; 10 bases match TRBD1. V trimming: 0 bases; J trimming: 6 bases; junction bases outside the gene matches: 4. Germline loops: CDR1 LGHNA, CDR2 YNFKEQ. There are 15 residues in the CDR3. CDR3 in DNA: TGTGCCAGCAGCCAAGATGGGACAGGGGAGCCTGAAGCTTTCTTT. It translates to CASSQDGTGEPEAFF.

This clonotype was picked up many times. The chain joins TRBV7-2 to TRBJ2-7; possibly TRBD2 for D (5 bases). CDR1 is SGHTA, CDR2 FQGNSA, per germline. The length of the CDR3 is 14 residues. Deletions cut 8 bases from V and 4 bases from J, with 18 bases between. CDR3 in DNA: TGTGCCAGCGCACCGGGGTCTCTGCAATACGAGCAGTACTTC. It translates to CASAPGSLQYEQYF.

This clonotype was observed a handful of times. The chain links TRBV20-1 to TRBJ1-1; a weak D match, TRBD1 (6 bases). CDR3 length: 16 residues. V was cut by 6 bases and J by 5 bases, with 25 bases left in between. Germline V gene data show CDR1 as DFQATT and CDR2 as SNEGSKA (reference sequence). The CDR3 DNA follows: TGCAGTGCCCTTAGCCCTGACAGGACTAGTCGAACTGAAGCTTTCTTT. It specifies CSALSPDRTSRTEAFF.